A single sample gave rise to the 13 T cell receptor beta chains below, sequenced in a study of T-cell reconstitution after alpha-beta-depleted transplantation in children. Using unique molecular identifiers, the investigators prepared the TCRbeta library. TCRdb reanalysed the PCR reads using MiXCR and keeps one entry per CDR3 protein. The table has around 250,000 distinct CDR3 sequences, around 25% seen once. The starting material was PBMCs, obtained before TCRalphabeta/CD19-depleted stem cell transplant. Receptors originate from a girl aged 2-15 years with Fanconi anemia, due to receive a stem cell transplant.

This clonotype occurred once. The CDR3 DNA is TGTGCCAGCAGTGACTCGAGGGCAGATACGCAGTATTTT. Protein product: CASSDSRADTQYF. The genes are TRBV6-4 and TRBJ2-3; D possibly corresponds to TRBD2 (5 bases). CDR1 and CDR2 (germline): MRHNA, SNTAGT. This CDR3 has 13 amino acids. V was cut by 0 bases and J by 4 bases, with 5 bases left in between.

The rearrangement joins TRBV3-1 to TRBJ2-5; no firm D call. CDR3 size: 15 residues. The V and J ends lost 4 bases and 5 bases respectively, with 17 bases between them. Germline V lookup: CDR1 LGHDT, CDR2 YNNKEL (reference sequence). CDR3 protein: CASSPFTAGSETQYF. In DNA, the CDR3 is TGTGCCAGCAGCCCCTTCACAGCTGGTAGCGAGACCCAGTACTTC.

V is TRBV27 and J is TRBJ2-2; D is unclear. V lost 3 bases and J lost 6, with 5 bases in between. Germline assignment: CDR1 MNHEY and CDR2 SMNVEV (reference sequence). The CDR3 covers 12 residues. CDR3 in amino acids: CASSFRPGELFF. The CDR3 bases are TGTGCCAGCAGTTTTAGGCCCGGGGAGCTGTTTTTT.

This clonotype was seen ten or more times. The rearrangement joins TRBV20-1 to TRBJ2-7; possibly TRBD2 for D (6 bases). There are 14 residues in the CDR3. Deletions cut 3 bases from V and 4 bases from J, with 16 bases between. Germline-derived CDR1 and CDR2 are DFQATT and SNEGSKA (reference sequence). The CDR3 region has the DNA TGCAGTGCTAGTTCGGGGGTAGGCGGGTACGAGCAGTACTTC. Its protein is CSASSGVGGYEQYF.

This clonotype was counted many times. The chain's CDR3 is CATSRRQGAAKNIQYF. Written as DNA, the CDR3 is TGTGCCACCAGCAGGAGACAGGGGGCAGCCAAAAACATTCAGTACTTC. The chain recombines TRBV15 with TRBJ2-4, with 10 bases that match TRBD1. The germline V gene has CDR1 LNHNV and CDR2 YYDKDF (reference sequence). Trimming took 3 bases from V and 0 from J; bases not matched to a gene: 2. The CDR3 sequence is 16 residues long.

V and J are TRBV21-1 and TRBJ1-5. TRBV21-1 has pseudogene status. The length of the CDR3 is 18 residues. The CDR3 here is CASSKCIRDGRRNQPQHF. Written as DNA, the CDR3 is TGTGCCAGCAGCAAATGCATCCGTGACGGGAGACGCAATCAGCCCCAGCATTTT.

The chain carries TRBV20-1 and TRBJ2-3; a weak D match, TRBD2 (6 bases). Trimming cost V 1 base and J 5 bases, with 16 bases left between them. The length of the CDR3 is 15 residues. Germline V gene data show CDR1 as DFQATT and CDR2 as SNEGSKA (reference sequence). This CDR3 is CSARVDPGVEDTQYF. In DNA form, the CDR3 reads TGCAGTGCTAGAGTCGATCCGGGAGTAGAAGATACGCAGTATTTT.

Only one count was recorded for this clonotype. A much larger clone sits a single nucleotide away, making a read error possible. This chain links TRBV11-2 with TRBJ2-7, with TRBD1 as a possible D gene (5 bases). The length of the CDR3 is 14 residues. Germline assignment: CDR1 SGHAT and CDR2 FQNNGV. CDR3 in amino acids: CASSQGRATYEHYF. The CDR3 region has the DNA TGTGCCAGCAGTCAAGGCAGGGCAACCTACGAGCATTACTTC.

The chain uses TRBV20-1 and TRBJ1-5, with a tentative D call TRBD1 (5 bases). V gave up 0 bases and J gave up 10 bases, with 13 bases separating them. The germline CDR1 and CDR2 sequences are DFQATT and SNEGSKA (reference sequence). The CDR3 sequence is 13 residues long. The CDR3 nucleotides are TGCAGTGCTAGAGATTTTGGGGCAGCACCCCAGCATTTT. It translates to CSARDFGAAPQHF.

There are a few counts of this clonotype. The chain combines TRBV28 with TRBJ2-7; 9 bases agree with TRBD2. The CDR3 length is 14 residues. V lost 6 bases and J lost 2; bases outside the gene matches: 5. Germline V CDR1 and CDR2: MDHEN, SYDVKM. The CDR3 bases are TGTGCCAGCAGGGCAGAGCGGGAGGCCTACGAGCAGTACTTC. Encoded protein: CASRAEREAYEQYF.

The chain couples TRBV20-1 to TRBJ2-1; D may match TRBD1 or TRBD2 (5 bases each). The CDR3 is 13 residues long. Germline V gene sequence: CDR1 DFQATT, CDR2 SNEGSKA (reference sequence). V was pared by 5 bases and J by 5 bases, with 13 bases between. CDR3 coding DNA: TGCAGTGCTGGGACCAGAGCTAACAATGAGCAGTTCTTC. Protein product: CSAGTRANNEQFF.

The chain carries TRBV20-1 and TRBJ2-5; no clear D. V shed 6 bases and J shed 4 bases, with 9 bases lying between them. Germline V gene data show CDR1 as DFQATT and CDR2 as SNEGSKA (reference sequence). This CDR3 comprises 11 residues. CDR3 sequence reads: CSATIPETQYF. In nucleotides, the CDR3 is TGCAGTGCAACTATTCCAGAGACCCAGTACTTC.

The rearrangement links TRBV20-1 to TRBJ2-3; possibly TRBD2 for D (6 bases). The CDR3 spans 13 residues. V was shortened by 5 bases and J by 0 bases, with 9 bases between the two germline ends. CDR1 is DFQATT and CDR2 is SNEGSKA in the germline V gene (reference sequence). The DNA for the CDR3 is TGCAGTGCTGGCGGGGCTAGCACAGATACGCAGTATTTT. Translation: CSAGGASTDTQYF.